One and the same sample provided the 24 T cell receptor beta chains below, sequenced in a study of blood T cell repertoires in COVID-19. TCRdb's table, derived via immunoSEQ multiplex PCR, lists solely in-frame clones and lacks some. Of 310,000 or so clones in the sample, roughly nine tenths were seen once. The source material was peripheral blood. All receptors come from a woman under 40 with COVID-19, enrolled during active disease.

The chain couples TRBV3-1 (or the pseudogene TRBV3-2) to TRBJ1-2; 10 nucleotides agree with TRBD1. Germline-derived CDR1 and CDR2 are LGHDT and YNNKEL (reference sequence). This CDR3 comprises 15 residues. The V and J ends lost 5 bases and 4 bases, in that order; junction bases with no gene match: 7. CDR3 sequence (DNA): TGTGCCAGCAGCGGCGACAGGGGGCAAGTCTATGGCTACACCTTC. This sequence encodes CASSGDRGQVYGYTF.

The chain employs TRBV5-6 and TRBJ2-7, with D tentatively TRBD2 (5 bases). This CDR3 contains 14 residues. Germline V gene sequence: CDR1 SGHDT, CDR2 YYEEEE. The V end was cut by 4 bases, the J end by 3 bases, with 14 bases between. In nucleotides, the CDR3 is TGTGCCAGCAGCCGCGGGCCGCCCGGCTACGAGCAGTACTTC. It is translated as CASSRGPPGYEQYF.

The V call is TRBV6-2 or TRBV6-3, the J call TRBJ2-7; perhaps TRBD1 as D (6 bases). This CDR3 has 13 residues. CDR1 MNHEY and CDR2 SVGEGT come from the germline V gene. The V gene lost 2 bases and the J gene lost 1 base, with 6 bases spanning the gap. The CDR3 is CASSYTGSYEQYF. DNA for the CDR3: TGTGCCAGCAGTTACACAGGGTCCTACGAGCAGTACTTC.

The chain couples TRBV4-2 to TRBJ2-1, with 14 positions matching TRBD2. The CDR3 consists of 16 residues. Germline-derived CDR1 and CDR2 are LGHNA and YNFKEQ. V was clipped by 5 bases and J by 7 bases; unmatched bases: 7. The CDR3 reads CASSTGTSGRGNEQFF. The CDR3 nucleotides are TGTGCCAGCAGCACCGGGACTAGCGGGAGAGGGAATGAGCAGTTCTTC.

The chain's CDR3 is CASSLSGNNEQFF. CDR3 bases: TGTGCCAGCAGTTTAAGCGGAAACAATGAGCAGTTCTTC. This chain uses TRBV28 with TRBJ2-1; a weak D match, TRBD2 (5 bases). The CDR3 length is 13 residues. Trimming pared 2 bases from V and 5 bases from J, leaving 7 bases between. Per the germline V gene, CDR1 is MDHEN and CDR2 is SYDVKM. The full variable domain, rest sourced from reference TRBV28 and TRBJ2-1, is DVKVTQSSRYLVKRTGEKVFLECVQDMDHENMFWYRQDPGLGLRLIYFSYDVKMKEKGDIPEGYSVSREKKERFSLILESASTNQTSMYLCASSLSGNNEQFFGPGTRLTVL.

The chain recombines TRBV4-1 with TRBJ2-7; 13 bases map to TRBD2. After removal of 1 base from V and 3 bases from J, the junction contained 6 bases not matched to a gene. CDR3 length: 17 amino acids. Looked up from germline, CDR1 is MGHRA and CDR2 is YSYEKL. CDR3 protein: CASSQGTSGSLIYEQYF. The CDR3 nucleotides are TGCGCCAGCAGCCAAGGGACTAGCGGGAGTCTCATCTACGAGCAGTACTTC.

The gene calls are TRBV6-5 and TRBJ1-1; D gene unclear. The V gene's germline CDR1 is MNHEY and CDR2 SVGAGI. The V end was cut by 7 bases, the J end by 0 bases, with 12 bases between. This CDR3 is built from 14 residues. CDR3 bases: TGTGCCAGCACGGCGGGGTCGTTGAACACTGAAGCTTTCTTT. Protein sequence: CASTAGSLNTEAFF.

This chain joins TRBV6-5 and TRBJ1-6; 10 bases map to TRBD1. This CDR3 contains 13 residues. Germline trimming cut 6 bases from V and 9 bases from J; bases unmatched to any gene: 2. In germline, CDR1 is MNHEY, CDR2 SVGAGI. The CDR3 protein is CASRTGGSSPLHF. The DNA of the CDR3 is TGTGCCAGCAGGACAGGGGGCAGTTCACCCCTCCACTTT.

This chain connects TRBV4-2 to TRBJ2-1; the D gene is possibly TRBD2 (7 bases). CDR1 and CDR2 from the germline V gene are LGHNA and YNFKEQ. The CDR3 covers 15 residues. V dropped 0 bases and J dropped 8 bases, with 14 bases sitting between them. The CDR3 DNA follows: TGTGCCAGCAGCCAAGACGGGGAGGGACAAGATGAGCAGTTCTTC. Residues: CASSQDGEGQDEQFF.

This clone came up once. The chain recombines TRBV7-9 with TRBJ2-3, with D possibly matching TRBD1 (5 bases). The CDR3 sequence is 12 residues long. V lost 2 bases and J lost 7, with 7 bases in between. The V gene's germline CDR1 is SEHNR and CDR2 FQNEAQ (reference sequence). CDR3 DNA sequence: TGTGCCAGCAGCTTACCAGGGAATACGCAGTATTTT. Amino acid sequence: CASSLPGNTQYF.

Written as DNA, the CDR3 is TGTGCCAGCAGCTTGACAGGGAACACCGGGGAGCTGTTTTTT. This encodes CASSLTGNTGELFF. V usage is TRBV11-2 and J usage is TRBJ2-2, with TRBD1 as a possible D gene (6 bases). V gave up 3 bases and J gave up 1 base, with 6 bases separating them. Looked up from germline, CDR1 is SGHAT and CDR2 is FQNNGV. This CDR3 comprises 14 residues.

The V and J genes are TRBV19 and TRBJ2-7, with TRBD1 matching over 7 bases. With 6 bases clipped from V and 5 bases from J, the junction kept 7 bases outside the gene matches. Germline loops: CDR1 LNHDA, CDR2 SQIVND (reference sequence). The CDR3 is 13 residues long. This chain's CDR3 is CASSLAGGDEQYF. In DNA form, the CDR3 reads TGTGCCAGTAGCCTCGCAGGGGGAGACGAGCAGTACTTC.

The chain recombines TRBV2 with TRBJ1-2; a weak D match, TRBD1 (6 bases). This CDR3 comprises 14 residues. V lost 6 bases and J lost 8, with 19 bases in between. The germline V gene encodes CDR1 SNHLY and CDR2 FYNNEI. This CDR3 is CASRVDSLPGGYTF. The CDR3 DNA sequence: TGTGCCAGCAGAGTGGACAGCCTTCCGGGGGGCTACACCTTC.

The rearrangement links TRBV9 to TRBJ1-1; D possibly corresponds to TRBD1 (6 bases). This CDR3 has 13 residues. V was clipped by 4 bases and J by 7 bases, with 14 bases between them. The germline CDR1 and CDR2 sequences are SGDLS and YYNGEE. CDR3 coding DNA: TGTGCCAGCAGCTCCCGGACAGATCTTGAAGCTTTCTTT. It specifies CASSSRTDLEAFF.

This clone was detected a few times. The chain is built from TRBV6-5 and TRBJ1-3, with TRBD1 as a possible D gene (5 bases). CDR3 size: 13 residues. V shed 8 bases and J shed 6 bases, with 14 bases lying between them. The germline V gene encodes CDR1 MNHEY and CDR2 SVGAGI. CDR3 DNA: TGTGCCAGCGGAAAACCAGGGTCAAACACCATATATTTT. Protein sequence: CASGKPGSNTIYF.

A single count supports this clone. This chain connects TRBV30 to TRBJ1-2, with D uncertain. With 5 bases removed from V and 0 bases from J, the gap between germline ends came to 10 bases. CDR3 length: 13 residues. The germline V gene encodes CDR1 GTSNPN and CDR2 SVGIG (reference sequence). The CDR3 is CAWDDGANYGYTF. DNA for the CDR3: TGTGCCTGGGACGACGGGGCTAACTATGGCTACACCTTC.

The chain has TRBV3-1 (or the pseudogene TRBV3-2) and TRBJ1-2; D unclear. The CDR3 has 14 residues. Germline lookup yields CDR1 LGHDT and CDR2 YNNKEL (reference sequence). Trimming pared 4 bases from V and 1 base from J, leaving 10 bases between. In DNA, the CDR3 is TGTGCCAGCAGCCTCTCATTCAGTAACTATGGCTACACCTTC. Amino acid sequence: CASSLSFSNYGYTF.

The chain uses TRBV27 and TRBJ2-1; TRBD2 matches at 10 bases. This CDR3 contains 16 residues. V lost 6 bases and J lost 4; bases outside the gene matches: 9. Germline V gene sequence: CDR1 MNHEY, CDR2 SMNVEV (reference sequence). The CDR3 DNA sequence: TGTGCCAGCAGCCGCTATACTAGCGGGACTTACAATGAGCAGTTCTTC. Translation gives CASSRYTSGTYNEQFF.

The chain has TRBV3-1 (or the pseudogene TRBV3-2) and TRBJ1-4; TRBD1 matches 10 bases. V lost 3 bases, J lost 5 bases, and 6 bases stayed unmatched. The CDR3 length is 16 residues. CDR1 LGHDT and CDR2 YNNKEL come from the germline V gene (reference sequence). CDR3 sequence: CASSQGGTGVNEKLFF. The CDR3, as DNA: TGTGCCAGCAGCCAGGGGGGGACAGGGGTGAATGAAAAACTGTTTTTT.

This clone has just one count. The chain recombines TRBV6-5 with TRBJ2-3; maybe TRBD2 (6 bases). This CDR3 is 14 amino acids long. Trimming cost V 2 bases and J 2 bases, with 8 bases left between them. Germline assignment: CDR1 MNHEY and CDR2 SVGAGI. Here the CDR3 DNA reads TGTGCCAGCAGTTACGGGGGGACCACAGATACGCAGTATTTT. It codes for CASSYGGTTDTQYF.

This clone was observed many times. The DNA for the CDR3 is TGTGCCAGCACCCTAGCGGGAGGTGGCTCAATAAATGAGCAGTTCTTC. Translated: CASTLAGGGSINEQFF. The J gene is TRBJ2-1, the V gene TRBV2, with TRBD2 matching 11 bases. This CDR3 has 16 residues. The V and J ends lost 7 bases and 7 bases, in that order; junction bases with no gene match: 12. The germline gives CDR1 SNHLY, CDR2 FYNNEI.

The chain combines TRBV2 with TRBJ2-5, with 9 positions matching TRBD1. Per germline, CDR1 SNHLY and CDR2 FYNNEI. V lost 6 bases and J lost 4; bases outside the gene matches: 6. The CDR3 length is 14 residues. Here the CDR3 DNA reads TGTGCCAGCAGCCCGGGGACAGGGTCAGAGACCCAGTACTTC. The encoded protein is CASSPGTGSETQYF.

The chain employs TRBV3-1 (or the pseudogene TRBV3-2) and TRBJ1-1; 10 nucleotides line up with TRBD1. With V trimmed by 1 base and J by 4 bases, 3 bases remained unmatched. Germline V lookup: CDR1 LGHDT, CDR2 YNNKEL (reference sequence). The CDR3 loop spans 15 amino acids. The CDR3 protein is CASSQGDRGVTEAFF. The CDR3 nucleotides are TGTGCCAGCAGCCAAGGGGACAGGGGTGTCACTGAAGCTTTCTTT.

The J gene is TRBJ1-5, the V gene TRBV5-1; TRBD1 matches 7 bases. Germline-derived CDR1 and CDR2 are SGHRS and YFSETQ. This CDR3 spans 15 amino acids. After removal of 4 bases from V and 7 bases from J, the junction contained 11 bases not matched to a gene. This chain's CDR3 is CASSPSGTEKQPQHF. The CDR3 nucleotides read TGCGCCAGCAGCCCCTCCGGGACAGAGAAACAGCCCCAGCATTTT.